This T cell receptor (beta chain) was observed in a study of T-cell reconstitution after alpha-beta-depleted transplantation in children. Trimming removed 4 bases from V and 0 bases from J, with 13 bases in between. The CDR3 runs 16 residues. Germline CDR1 and CDR2: KGHDR and SFDVKD. Library preparation (for TCRbeta) was performed with unique molecular identifiers. TCRdb independently ran MiXCR on the PCR reads; one entry per CDR3 protein. Here the sample spans approximately 590,000 distinct CDR3 sequences, about 10% being singletons. This TCR derives from a human donor who donated a stem cell graft to a child with acute myeloid leukemia. The input for sequencing was PBMCs from the stem cell graft donor, taken from the stem cell graft. The chain links TRBV24-1 to TRBJ2-3; no firm D call. CDR3 nucleotide sequence: TGTGCCACCAGTGACCCCGGAGCGCCTAGCACAGATACGCAGTATTTT. It is translated as CATSDPGAPSTDTQYF.